This record concerns one T cell receptor beta chain sequence. As originally analysed: Amplifying reference gene primers gave estimates of nucleated cell counts. TCRdb's copy holds only in-frame clones and misses some; the assay was immunoSEQ multiplex PCR. That table furnishes V, J and clone size, whereas the DNA furnished D and trimming. This table holds roughly 110,000 clones, around 80% found once. The data originate from a study of blood T cell repertoires in COVID-19. The origin of this receptor is a woman in her 70s with acute or convalescent COVID-19. The sequenced sample consisted of peripheral blood.

This CDR3 is CASRRTGGSGNTIYF. CDR3 bases: TGTGCCAGCAGGCGAACAGGGGGCTCTGGAAACACCATATATTTT. The chain is built from TRBV6-5 and TRBJ1-3, with 8 bases lining up with TRBD1. V lost 6 bases and J lost 0; bases outside the gene matches: 4. Germline V CDR1 and CDR2: MNHEY, SVGAGI. CDR3 length: 15 amino acids.